Following are 9 T cell receptor beta chains from one sample sequenced in a study of cytomegalovirus exposure and HLA in healthy donors. PCR primers comprised 60 Vbeta and 13 Jbeta primers. Assay: immunoSEQ multiplex PCR; the TCRdb copy retains only in-frame clones and omits some. The data show about 160,000 clones, with roughly 80% seen just once and less than 2% held by the top ten. Sequencing was carried out using PBMCs. These receptors originate from a man aged 18 to 29 in good health and CMV-seronegative.

The chain links TRBV28 to TRBJ2-1; D is ambiguous. The germline gives CDR1 MDHEN, CDR2 SYDVKM. The CDR3 covers 16 residues. V was trimmed by 3 bases and J by 6 bases, leaving 18 bases between them. CDR3 sequence (DNA): TGTGCCAGCAGTTTGCCTACAGTGACCCTCCCCAATGAGCAGTTCTTC. Amino acid sequence: CASSLPTVTLPNEQFF.

The genes are TRBV5-6 and TRBJ1-2; 7 nucleotides line up with TRBD1. V shed 5 bases and J 5 bases; nucleotides not matched to a gene: 6. CDR1 is SGHDT, CDR2 YYEEEE, per germline. The CDR3 is 13 amino acids. The chain's CDR3 is CASRLRQGYGYTF. CDR3 coding DNA: TGTGCCAGCAGACTCCGACAGGGATATGGCTACACCTTC.

The J gene is TRBJ2-5, the V gene TRBV2; D is unresolved. Germline V lookup: CDR1 SNHLY, CDR2 FYNNEI. V was trimmed by 8 bases and J by 3 bases, leaving 16 bases between them. The CDR3 loop spans 14 amino acids. CDR3 coding DNA: TGTGCCAGCGGAGACCTAAGTGGAAAAGAGACCCAGTACTTC. Translation gives CASGDLSGKETQYF.

A few counts support this clone. This chain connects TRBV2 to TRBJ1-5; 11 bases fit TRBD1. Germline V CDR1 and CDR2: SNHLY, FYNNEI. V lost 5 bases and J lost 6; bases outside the gene matches: 9. This CDR3 region has 16 residues. CDR3 nucleotide sequence: TGTGCCAGCAGTCAAAGGACAGGGGGCGTGGGTCAGCCCCAGCATTTT. Translation gives CASSQRTGGVGQPQHF.

CDR3 DNA: TGCGCCAGCAGCTCCTATAGCGGGAGCGGAGAGACCCAGTACTTC. Encoded protein: CASSSYSGSGETQYF. The rearrangement links TRBV5-1 to TRBJ2-5, with 9 bases fitting TRBD2. The CDR3 has 15 amino acids. From germline, CDR1 is SGHRS and CDR2 YFSETQ. V lost 3 bases and J lost 4; bases outside the gene matches: 7. Variable domain in full (rest from reference TRBV5-1 and TRBJ2-5): KAGVTQTPRYLIKTRGQQVTLSCSPISGHRSVSWYQQTPGQGLQFLFEYFSETQRNKGNFPGRFSGRQFSNSRSEMNVSTLELGDSALYLCASSSYSGSGETQYFGPGTRLLVL.

This chain links TRBV7-9 with TRBJ1-1; 11 bases align to TRBD1. The CDR3 runs to 15 residues. Germline loops: CDR1 SEHNR, CDR2 FQNEAQ (reference sequence). J was trimmed by 3 bases and V by 5 bases; bases with no gene match: 5. CDR3 sequence: CASSGLGQGDTEAFF. The CDR3 nucleotides read TGTGCCAGCAGCGGTCTGGGACAGGGGGACACTGAAGCTTTCTTT.

The chain carries TRBV11-1 and TRBJ2-1; D remains unclear. CDR1 SGHAT and CDR2 FQDESV come from the germline V gene (reference sequence). CDR3 length: 15 residues. Between the trimmed V and J ends, which lost 2 bases and 1 base, there was a span of 9 bases. The CDR3 here is CASSLLTSSYNEQFF. DNA for the CDR3: TGTGCCAGCAGCTTATTGACAAGTTCCTACAATGAGCAGTTCTTC.

The CDR3 spells CASREGGSSYNEQFF. The CDR3 DNA reads TGTGCCAGCAGAGAGGGCGGGAGCTCCTACAATGAGCAGTTCTTC. The chain couples TRBV6-1 to TRBJ2-1; 7 bases are a match to TRBD2. Germline V lookup: CDR1 MNHNS, CDR2 SASEGT. CDR3 length: 15 residues. The trim removed 6 bases at V and 0 bases at J, leaving 5 bases unmatched.

V and J are TRBV14 and TRBJ2-7; no definite D call. The germline V gene has CDR1 SGHDN and CDR2 FVKESK. Trimming took 0 bases from V and 3 from J, leaving 9 bases between them. The CDR3 consists of 14 residues. In DNA, the CDR3 is TGTGCCAGCAGCCAAGATCCAGAACACTACGAGCAGTACTTC. Amino acids: CASSQDPEHYEQYF.